In this sample, the clone carrying this T cell receptor beta chain turned up a few times. What it binds is not known. This record comes from a study of vaccination and CD4 T cells after COVID-19. Study summary: The BNT162b2 or mRNA-1273 vaccine was given to participants in two doses.

Stated treatment: roughly 10-day PBMC culture with coronavirus spike peptide pools or control peptides (ViraFEST assay). Dates of positive PCR ran from March to December 2020, before US Alpha, Beta and Delta variants. Study results and caveats: Spike mono-reactivity was shown by 304 of 307 vaccine-specific clones in convalescent patients. The study found that a median about 88% of reactive clones in convalescent patients appeared only post-vaccination.

Oncomine TCR Beta short-read sequencing was applied to DNA from cultured CD4+ T cells. TCRdb recomputed calls from the PCR reads with MiXCR, one row per CDR3 protein. In the table there are some 20,000 distinct CDR3 sequences, about 39% of which are singletons. Per the germline V gene, CDR1 is SGHAT and CDR2 is FQNNGV. The CDR3 length is 15 residues. V gave up 3 bases and J gave up 8 bases, with 19 bases separating them. The rearrangement links TRBV11-2 to TRBJ2-5, with unresolved D. This sequence was found in a human donor who had recovered from COVID-19. The source material was CD4+ T cells from blood, cultured in vitro. The chain's CDR3 is CASSFAQAAQGTQYF. For the CDR3, the DNA is TGTGCCAGCAGCTTCGCGCAGGCGGCCCAAGGTACCCAGTACTTC.